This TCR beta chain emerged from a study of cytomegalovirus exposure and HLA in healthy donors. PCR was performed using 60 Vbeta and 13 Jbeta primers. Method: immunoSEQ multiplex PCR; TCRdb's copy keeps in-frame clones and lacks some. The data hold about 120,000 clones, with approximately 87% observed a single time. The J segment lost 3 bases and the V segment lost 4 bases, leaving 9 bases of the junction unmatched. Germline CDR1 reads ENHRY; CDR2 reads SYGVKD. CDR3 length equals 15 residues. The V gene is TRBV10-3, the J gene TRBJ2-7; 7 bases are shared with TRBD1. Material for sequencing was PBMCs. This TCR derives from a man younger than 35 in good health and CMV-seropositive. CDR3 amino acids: CAISASYRDSYEQYF. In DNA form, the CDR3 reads TGTGCCATCAGTGCGTCATACCGGGACAGCTACGAGCAGTACTTC.